The 23 T cell receptor beta chains below were found in one sample sequenced in a study of shared clonotypes between healthy human individuals. Profiling relied on immunoSEQ multiplex PCR, and the TCRdb table lists in-frame clones only, not all of them. The repertoire has 2 million to 2.5 million clones, approximately 95% of them found once; the top ten carry around 0.13%. Material for sequencing was naive CD4+ T cells sorted from blood. The sample's subset: CD45RA+ positively selected. Every receptor here comes from a man aged 18 to 29 in good health.

The gene calls are TRBV2 and TRBJ2-5; 9 bases are shared with TRBD1. V lost 3 bases, J lost 4 bases, and 6 bases stayed unmatched. The CDR3 runs to 15 residues. Germline loops: CDR1 SNHLY, CDR2 FYNNEI. CDR3 bases: TGTGCCAGCAGTGATTTGACAGGGGGGGGAGAGACCCAGTACTTC. It codes for CASSDLTGGGETQYF. The whole variable domain, filled in from reference TRBV2 and TRBJ2-5, reads EPEVTQTPSHQVTQMGQEVILRCVPISNHLYFYWYRQILGQKVEFLVSFYNNEISEKSEIFDDQFSVERPDGSNFTLKIRSTKLEDSAMYFCASSDLTGGGETQYFGPGTRLLVL.

With regard to this clone: Other DNA sequences of this sample code for an identical CDR3. This sequence joins TRBV18 and TRBJ1-4; unclear D gene. Germline V gene sequence: CDR1 KGHSH, CDR2 LQKENI. This CDR3 is built from 14 residues. Trimming took off 3 bases at V and 4 bases at J, with 9 bases between the two ends. The CDR3 here is CASSPGGNNEKLFF. DNA of the CDR3: TGTGCCAGCTCACCCGGCGGAAATAATGAAAAACTGTTTTTT.

This clone was recorded a few times. The sample contains more than one DNA sequence encoding this CDR3. The chain employs TRBV18 and TRBJ1-5, with a weak D call TRBD1 (5 bases). From germline, CDR1 is KGHSH and CDR2 LQKENI. This CDR3 is 13 amino acids long. The V end lost 3 bases, the J end lost 6 bases, and 9 bases lay between the germline ends. The CDR3 sequence is CASSPDRGQPQHF. The DNA of the CDR3 is TGTGCCAGCTCACCCGATAGGGGTCAGCCCCAGCATTTT.

The chain combines TRBV27 with TRBJ2-7; 7 nucleotides align to TRBD1. CDR3 length: 14 amino acids. V was clipped by 7 bases and J by 4 bases; unmatched bases: 10. The germline CDR1 and CDR2 sequences are MNHEY and SMNVEV (reference sequence). The CDR3 protein is CASTTAGGRYEQYF. For the CDR3, the DNA is TGTGCCAGCACCACGGCAGGGGGAAGGTACGAGCAGTACTTC.

Regarding this clone: At the DNA level, this CDR3 is encoded by other sequences in the same sample as well. The J gene is TRBJ2-5, the V gene TRBV18; 7 bases are a match to TRBD2. The CDR3 loop spans 12 amino acids. The V gene end was trimmed by 3 bases and the J gene end by 5 bases; junction bases not matched to a gene: 0. Per germline, CDR1 KGHSH and CDR2 LQKENI. CDR3 in amino acids: CASSPRGETQYF. The CDR3 coding sequence is TGTGCCAGCTCACCGCGGGGGGAGACCCAGTACTTC.

The CDR3 DNA is TGTGCCAGCAGCTTCGACAGGGCGGGGTATGGCTACACCTTC. Its protein is CASSFDRAGYGYTF. V gene TRBV7-2 combines with J gene TRBJ1-2; 7 bases are a match to TRBD1. The trim removed 3 bases at V and 5 bases at J, leaving 6 bases unmatched. The CDR3 sequence is 14 residues long. Germline V gives CDR1 SGHTA, CDR2 FQGNSA.

The CDR3 region has the DNA TGTGCCAGCAGTTACCGGTGGGGGGACTCTGGAAACACCATATATTTT. Amino acids: CASSYRWGDSGNTIYF. The rearrangement joins TRBV28 to TRBJ1-3, with a possible D match to TRBD1 (5 bases). Germline assignment: CDR1 MDHEN and CDR2 SYDVKM. V was cut by 4 bases and J by 0 bases, with 13 bases left in between. The CDR3 totals 16 residues.

J is TRBJ1-1 and V is TRBV30, with a tentative D call TRBD1 (5 bases). Germline CDR1 is GTSNPN and CDR2 is SVGIG (reference sequence). The germline V and J ends were trimmed by 7 bases and 8 bases, with 20 bases remaining between them. This CDR3 spans 13 amino acids. CDR3 bases: TGTGCCTCCGAGGGACCTCGTAGTGCGGAAGCTTTCTTT. Its translation is CASEGPRSAEAFF.

The chain combines TRBV28 with TRBJ1-2; TRBD1 aligns across 8 bases. This CDR3 contains 16 residues. V shed 2 bases, J shed 4 bases, and the junction held 9 bases outside the gene matches. Looked up from germline, CDR1 is MDHEN and CDR2 is SYDVKM. Written as DNA, the CDR3 is TGTGCCAGCAGTTTAGGTTTGGGACAGGTGGGCTATGGCTACACCTTC. It encodes CASSLGLGQVGYGYTF.

The chain has TRBV4-1 and TRBJ2-1; 7 positions match TRBD2. Germline trimming cut 2 bases from V and 8 bases from J; bases unmatched to any gene: 6. This CDR3 contains 14 residues. The germline gives CDR1 MGHRA, CDR2 YSYEKL. This CDR3 is CASSQTWLADEQFF. In DNA form, the CDR3 reads TGCGCCAGCAGCCAAACGTGGCTAGCGGATGAGCAGTTCTTC.

This chain links TRBV7-9 with TRBJ2-6, with D perhaps matching TRBD2 (6 bases). This CDR3 region has 17 residues. CDR1 and CDR2 (germline): SEHNR, FQNEAQ (reference sequence). With 10 bases removed from V and 4 bases from J, the gap between germline ends came to 23 bases. CDR3 DNA: TGTGCCACGGGAACCAACCCCGGAGGGGAGGGGGCCAACGTCCTGACTTTC. It encodes CATGTNPGGEGANVLTF.

V gene TRBV5-4 combines with J gene TRBJ2-7; 11 positions match TRBD1. The junction had 5 bases not matched to a gene; V was cut back by 2 bases and J by 4 bases. Germline V gene lookup returns CDR1 SGHNT and CDR2 YYREEE (reference sequence). The CDR3 loop spans 15 amino acids. DNA for the CDR3: TGTGCCAGCAGCTTCCGGGACAGGGGGGTGTACGAGCAGTACTTC. Its protein is CASSFRDRGVYEQYF.

The J gene is TRBJ2-7, the V gene TRBV7-2; TRBD1 matches 12 bases. The CDR3 totals 15 residues. Trimming removed 2 bases from V and 7 bases from J; junction bases left unmatched: 6. Per germline, CDR1 SGHTA and CDR2 FQGNSA. The CDR3 spells CASSLLGTGGFEQYF. DNA of the CDR3: TGTGCCAGCAGCTTATTGGGGACAGGGGGCTTTGAGCAGTACTTC.

V gene TRBV28 combines with J gene TRBJ2-1, with unresolved D. The CDR3 consists of 12 residues. CDR1 MDHEN and CDR2 SYDVKM come from the germline V gene. The V gene lost 3 bases and the J gene lost 7 bases, with 7 bases spanning the gap. The CDR3 is CASSFLGNEQFF. The CDR3 DNA reads as TGTGCCAGCAGTTTCTTAGGGAATGAGCAGTTCTTC.

The genes are TRBV28 and TRBJ2-7; possibly TRBD1 for D (5 bases). The CDR3 contains 16 residues. Germline CDR1 MDHEN, CDR2 SYDVKM. Trimming removed 4 bases at V and 0 bases at J, with 16 bases between. The CDR3 loop is CASSSGLLFSSYEQYF. CDR3 DNA sequence: TGTGCCAGCAGTTCAGGGTTATTATTTAGCTCCTACGAGCAGTACTTC.

The rearrangement uses TRBV5-1 and TRBJ2-5; 7 bases agree with TRBD2. CDR3 length: 14 residues. Germline V CDR1 and CDR2: SGHRS, YFSETQ. V lost 5 bases, J lost 5 bases, and 9 bases stayed unmatched. The CDR3 DNA reads TGCGCCAGCAGATGGAGCGGGGACGGGGAGACCCAGTACTTC. This gives the protein CASRWSGDGETQYF.

The rearrangement joins TRBV5-1 to TRBJ2-1; 8 nucleotides align to TRBD1. Per germline, CDR1 SGHRS and CDR2 YFSETQ. V trimming: 2 bases; J trimming: 0 bases; junction bases outside the gene matches: 7. The CDR3 is 17 residues long. The CDR3 region is CASSFMGDRGSYNEQFF. CDR3 nucleotides: TGCGCCAGCAGCTTTATGGGCGACAGGGGCTCCTACAATGAGCAGTTCTTC.

CDR3 amino acids: CASSLTWDLGSAEAFF. The CDR3 region has the DNA TGTGCCAGCAGCTTGACGTGGGACCTTGGCTCGGCTGAAGCTTTCTTT. The chain links TRBV5-4 to TRBJ1-1; perhaps TRBD1 as D (5 bases). V lost 1 base to trimming and J lost 6 bases, with 19 bases between them. Germline CDR1 SGHNT, CDR2 YYREEE (reference sequence). CDR3 length: 16 residues.

This clone was detected a few times. The chain couples TRBV6-6 to TRBJ1-5; no clear D. The CDR3 covers 13 residues. Germline V CDR1 and CDR2: MNHNY, SVGAGI (reference sequence). V dropped 6 bases and J dropped 5 bases, with 11 bases sitting between them. This chain's CDR3 is CASSTDRYQPQHF. CDR3 coding DNA: TGTGCCAGCAGCACCGACCGGTATCAGCCCCAGCATTTT.

This sequence joins TRBV25-1 and TRBJ1-4; no clear D. V lost 5 bases and J lost 8, with 12 bases in between. The germline V gene encodes CDR1 MGHDK and CDR2 SYGVNS. The CDR3 loop spans 13 amino acids. The chain's CDR3 is CASSMNQREKLFF. The DNA for the CDR3 is TGTGCCAGCAGTATGAACCAACGGGAAAAACTGTTTTTT.

This clone showed up just once. One end of the junction varies from germline; a read error may be responsible. The rearrangement links TRBV18 to TRBJ1-2; TRBD1 matches 8 bases. The CDR3 has 17 residues. In germline, CDR1 is KGHSH, CDR2 LQKENI. The CDR3 coding sequence is TGCGCCAGCTCACCGCTCCCTCTTTCAGGGGGCGCAGGCGGCTACACCTTC. It encodes CASSPLPLSGGAGGYTF.

V and J are TRBV7-2 and TRBJ2-5; D is perhaps TRBD2 (5 bases). The V end was cut by 2 bases, the J end by 2 bases, with 9 bases between. Germline values: CDR1 SGHTA, CDR2 FQGNSA. The CDR3 has 14 amino acids. CDR3 in DNA: TGTGCCAGCAGCTTACTCGGGATGCAAGAGACCCAGTACTTC. This gives the protein CASSLLGMQETQYF.

The J gene is TRBJ2-3, the V gene TRBV6-1; D remains unclear. This CDR3 is built from 13 residues. Trimming stripped 5 bases from V and 5 bases from J, with 11 bases between. In germline, CDR1 is MNHNS, CDR2 SASEGT. The CDR3 nucleotides read TGTGCCAGCAGTACCCCTCCTCAAGATACGCAGTATTTT. Protein sequence: CASSTPPQDTQYF.